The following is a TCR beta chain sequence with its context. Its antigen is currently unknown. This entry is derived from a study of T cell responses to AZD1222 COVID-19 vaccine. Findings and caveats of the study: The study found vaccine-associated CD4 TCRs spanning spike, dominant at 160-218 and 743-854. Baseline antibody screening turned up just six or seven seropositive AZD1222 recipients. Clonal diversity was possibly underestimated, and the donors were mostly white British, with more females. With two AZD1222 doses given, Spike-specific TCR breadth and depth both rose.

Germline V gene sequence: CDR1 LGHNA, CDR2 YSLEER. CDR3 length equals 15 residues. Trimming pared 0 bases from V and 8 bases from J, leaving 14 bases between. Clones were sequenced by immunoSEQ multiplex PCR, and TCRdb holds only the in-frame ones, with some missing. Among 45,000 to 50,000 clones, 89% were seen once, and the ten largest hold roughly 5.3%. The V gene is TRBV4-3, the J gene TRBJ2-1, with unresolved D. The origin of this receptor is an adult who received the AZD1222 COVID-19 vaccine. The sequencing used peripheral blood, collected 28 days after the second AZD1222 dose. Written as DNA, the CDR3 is TGCGCCAGCAGCCAAGAAGGTCCCCCGTGGGATGAGCAGTTCTTC. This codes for CASSQEGPPWDEQFF.